Listed below are T cell receptor beta chains from one sample, sequenced in a study of STAT5B mutations in CD4+ large granular lymphocyte leukemia. Produced via immunoSEQ multiplex PCR; TCRdb's table is partial and in-frame only. The sample holds about 31,000 clones; around 67% are singletons and the top ten take 2%. The sample comprised CD4+ T cells from blood buffy coats. These receptors were obtained from a human donor in good health. Both conserved end residues are part of each CDR3. A D gene is named only where the DNA matches it firmly. The size field is filled for only some rows; it gives once, few, many or a size class.

abundance | j_gene | v_gene | d_gene | CDR3nt | CDR3aa
NA | TRBJ2-5 | TRBV6-1 | NA | TGTGCCAGCACTCCTACTGGGGAGACCCAGTACTTC | CASTPTGETQYF
NA | TRBJ2-7 | TRBV30 | NA | TGTGCCTGGAGTGTAGACCCAGTCGAGCAGTACTTC | CAWSVDPVEQYF
once | TRBJ1-2 | TRBV4-2 | TRBD1 | TGTGCCAGCAGCCAACAGATGACAGGGATGGGCTATGGCTACACCTTC | CASSQQMTGMGYGYTF
NA | TRBJ1-2 | TRBV6-5 | NA | TGTGCCAGCATGGCAAGCCGTGGGCAGGGCTATACCTTC | CASMASRGQGYTF
NA | TRBJ1-1 | TRBV5-1 | TRBD1 | TGCGCCAGCAGCATGGACAGGGTCGGGACTGAAGCTTTCTTT | CASSMDRVGTEAFF
NA | TRBJ2-5 | TRBV5-1 | TRBD2 | TGCGCCAGCAGCTCTCTTGGGCGGGGGGAAGGAGAGACCCAGTACTTC | CASSSLGRGEGETQYF
NA | TRBJ1-3 | TRBV2 | NA | TGTGCCACATCCCCCACTCAGTTAACTGGAAACACCATATATTTT | CATSPTQLTGNTIYF
few | TRBJ2-7 | TRBV6-8 | NA | TGTGCCAGCCGGGTCAGAACCTACGAGCAGTACTTC | CASRVRTYEQYF
NA | TRBJ1-4 | TRBV14 | TRBD1 | TGTGCCAGCAGCCAAGAACGGCCCGGGACAGATAATGAAAAACTGTTTTTT | CASSQERPGTDNEKLFF
NA | TRBJ2-2 | TRBV29-1 | NA | TGCAGCGTTGAGGGAGAGGTCGGGGAGCTGTTTTTT | CSVEGEVGELFF
NA | TRBJ2-7 | TRBV7-2 | NA | TGTGCCAGCAGCTTAGGCCTAAACAATCAGGTACTCTACGAGCAGTACTTC | CASSLGLNNQVLYEQYF
once | TRBJ2-7 | TRBV6-1 | TRBD1 | TGTGCCAGCAGCCTCTCCGGGACAGCCTACGAGCAGTACTTC | CASSLSGTAYEQYF
NA | TRBJ2-7 | TRBV28 | NA | TGTGCCAGCACCCCCTACAGTGATTCCTACGAGCAGTACTTC | CASTPYSDSYEQYF
NA | TRBJ2-3 | TRBV19 | TRBD1 | TGTGCCAGTACCTTGGACAGGGGGACAGATACGCAGTATTTT | CASTLDRGTDTQYF
NA | TRBJ2-3 | TRBV28 | NA | TGTGCCAGCAGTCCCACCCGTTGGAGCACAGATACGCAGTATTTT | CASSPTRWSTDTQYF
NA | TRBJ2-7 | TRBV6-5 | TRBD1 | TGTGCCAGCAGTCAGACGGGACAGGCCTACGAGCAGTACTTC | CASSQTGQAYEQYF
NA | TRBJ1-1 | TRBV6-6 | NA | TGTGCCAGCAGTCAGGGGAGGAACACTGAAGCTTTCTTT | CASSQGRNTEAFF
NA | TRBJ1-1 | TRBV7-9 | TRBD1 | TGTGCCAGCAGTCATCGTCGGACAGGGGGGAACACTGAAGCTTTCTTT | CASSHRRTGGNTEAFF
NA | TRBJ2-3 | TRBV7-9 | TRBD2 | TGTGCCAGCAGCCAAACTAGCGGGGGCTCCACAGATACGCAGTATTTT | CASSQTSGGSTDTQYF
NA | TRBJ2-5 | TRBV10-3 | NA | TGTGCCTCGTCGGGACTCCAAGAGACCCAGTACTTC | CASSGLQETQYF
NA | TRBJ1-1 | TRBV7-9 | NA | TGTGCCAGCAGCCCACGAGGACGGGTCAACACTGAAGCTTTCTTT | CASSPRGRVNTEAFF
NA | TRBJ1-5 | TRBV6-5 | NA | TGTGCCAGCACCACCGGCGGACAGCCCCAGCATTTT | CASTTGGQPQHF
NA | TRBJ1-6 | TRBV28 | NA | TGTGCCAGCAGTTTGATGGGTGGGCGTTTGCCACCCCTCCACTTT | CASSLMGGRLPPLHF
once | TRBJ2-3 | TRBV9 | NA | TGTGCCAGCAGCCCCGGTCCCGGGACAGATACGCAGTATTTT | CASSPGPGTDTQYF
once | TRBJ2-3 | TRBV2 | TRBD2 | TGTGCCAGCAGTGAAACCGGACTAGCGGGAGAGACAGATACGCAGTATTTT | CASSETGLAGETDTQYF
NA | TRBJ1-2 | TRBV10-3 | TRBD1 | TGTGCCACCGGTGGACAGGGGAACTATGGCTACACCTTC | CATGGQGNYGYTF
NA | TRBJ1-4 | TRBV4-2 | NA | TGTGCCAGCAGCCAAGATCAGGGATATGAAAAACTGTTTTTT | CASSQDQGYEKLFF
NA | TRBJ2-2 | TRBV14 | NA | TGTGCCAGCAGCCCCATAGGGGAGAACACCGGGGAGCTGTTTTTT | CASSPIGENTGELFF
NA | TRBJ2-2 | TRBV7-8 | NA | TGTGCCAGCAGCCCGAGAGTGCAGAACACCGGGGAGCTGTTTTTT | CASSPRVQNTGELFF
NA | TRBJ1-3 | TRBV5-6 | NA | TGTGCCAGCAGTCCCGGACAGTCCATGGGAGGAAACACCATATATTTT | CASSPGQSMGGNTIYF
NA | TRBJ1-3 | TRBV7-6 | NA | TGTGCCAGCAGCCCCCTCGTACAGGGAGGAGGAAACACCATATATTTT | CASSPLVQGGGNTIYF